The rows below give T cell receptor beta chains drawn from one sample of a study of T cell repertoires in cytomegalovirus infection. TCRdb used MiXCR to reprocess the reads, holding one entry per CDR3 protein. The sample lists fewer than 350,000 distinct CDR3 sequences, approximately 9.5% occurring once. Sequences were obtained from PBMCs. These receptors came from a human donor in good health (CMV status not recorded). Some clones in this sample may be carry-over from other donors' samples. Both conserved end residues are part of each CDR3.

TRBV28	TRBJ2-1	CASSSPFGTSGGHNEQFF
TRBV4-2	TRBJ1-6	CASSQENLKGASSYNSPLHF
TRBV20-1	TRBJ2-5	CSASGLAGGGETQYF
TRBV29-1	TRBJ2-6	CSVPSGANVLTF
TRBV3-1	TRBJ2-7	CASSPPGGGGVYEQYF
TRBV29-1	TRBJ1-5	CSVVFQGIGNQPQHF
TRBV28	TRBJ1-5	CASSILRDNQPQHF
TRBV7-2	TRBJ2-7	CASSLDRPYEQYF
TRBV28	TRBJ2-1	CATTGGLLRDEQFF
TRBV27	TRBJ2-7	CASRIQGAAEQYF
TRBV5-4	TRBJ2-7	CASSRMTSGGIEQYF
TRBV19	TRBJ1-6	CASSMGRDNSPLHF
TRBV7-2	TRBJ2-7	CASSTLTGSYEQYF
TRBV5-4	TRBJ1-2	CASSYGQGNIYGYTF
TRBV7-2	TRBJ1-1	CASSQGGRTMNTEAFF
TRBV28	TRBJ1-4	CASRSTGSYEKLFF
TRBV28	TRBJ2-7	CASRELDGEQYF
TRBV12-3/TRBV12-4	TRBJ2-5	CASSTSGGEETQYF
TRBV4-3	TRBJ1-1	CASSQVLGQEAFF
TRBV19	TRBJ2-1	CASSTTSGRYNEQFF
TRBV19	TRBJ2-5	CASSIETAAETQYF
TRBV10-3	TRBJ2-1	CAISDPKGAPYEEQFF
TRBV9	TRBJ2-7	CASSVDRGREQYF
TRBV11-1	TRBJ2-3	CASSLANLAGLTDTQYF
TRBV6-2/TRBV6-3	TRBJ1-2	CASSYRETGGIGYGYTF
TRBV20-1	TRBJ1-6	CSARDGRGWSNSPLHF
TRBV7-2	TRBJ2-1	CASSLGGQSYNEQFF
TRBV9	TRBJ1-1	CASSVEIQDTEAFF
TRBV10-3	TRBJ2-7	CAIGLTGTGGFYEQYF
TRBV7-2	TRBJ2-1	CASRIRTSPKSYNEQFF
TRBV10-1	TRBJ1-1	CASRQGLNTEAFF
TRBV28	TRBJ1-2	CASTPKPGGYTF
TRBV6-6	TRBJ2-5	CASSYSFFQETQYF
TRBV7-9	TRBJ2-2	CASSLFSPGELFF
TRBV7-4	TRBJ2-1	CASSSSRLGARSNEQFF
TRBV11-2	TRBJ2-2	CASRKLARNTGELFF
TRBV2	TRBJ1-4	CAGWRGQGKEKLFF
TRBV25-1	TRBJ2-7	CASRDSTEQYF
TRBV14	TRBJ2-2	CASSQGTSGITGELFF
TRBV20-1	TRBJ1-1	CSARDRKGGWNTEAFF
TRBV20-1	TRBJ2-7	CSARLAQHEQYF
TRBV20-1	TRBJ1-1	CSARVIVPLLGAFF
TRBV20-1	TRBJ2-1	CSARAGRQPPRNEQFF
TRBV20-1	TRBJ1-3	CSASDLSGNTIYF
TRBV20-1	TRBJ2-7	CSARDSTSGRSAFGEQYF
TRBV10-3	TRBJ2-7	CAISEWLAGEPTYEQYF
TRBV30	TRBJ1-5	CAWTPGGAYQPQHF
TRBV11-2	TRBJ1-4	CASSLGTSNEKLFF
TRBV2	TRBJ2-4	CASSGITVGAQYF
TRBV7-8	TRBJ1-1	CASSSRSIGSTEAFF
TRBV28	TRBJ2-3	CASSPTGREFADTQYF
TRBV14	TRBJ2-3	CASSQVRGLSDTQYF
TRBV19	TRBJ2-4	CASSIGNKNIQYF
TRBV12-3/TRBV12-4	TRBJ2-7	CASSPGLVKQYF
TRBV4-3	TRBJ1-5	CASSHQSGPNQPQHF
TRBV7-9	TRBJ2-7	CASRSYPGTDVLDEQYF
TRBV11-2	TRBJ2-5	CASSLANVETQYF
TRBV7-8	TRBJ1-1	CASSLNTGLLPTEAFF